This is a list of T cell receptor beta chains from one sample in a study of blood T cell repertoires in COVID-19. The assay was immunoSEQ multiplex PCR, and TCRdb's table has in-frame clones only and misses some. Found here are hundreds of thousands of clones, more than 85% of them singletons; the top ten hold just under 3%. Sequences were obtained from PBMCs or T cells enriched from blood (not recorded which). The receptors here all came from a woman aged 25 to 39 who had recovered from COVID-19. Both conserved end residues are trimmed from each CDR3. Each record gives: J gene, V gene, CDR3 protein.

TRBJ2-7	TRBV28	ASSSATGSDYEQY
TRBJ1-1	TRBV9	ASSPGTGPTEAF
TRBJ1-1	TRBV6-1	ASSAQYRVLYTEAF
TRBJ2-5	TRBV13	ASSVREGGKGETQY
TRBJ1-4	TRBV5-1	ASSLQGARDEKLF
TRBJ1-6	TRBV28	ASSFGSSYNSPLH
TRBJ2-2	TRBV7-2	ASSLVGGLAAGELF
TRBJ2-5	TRBV19	ASSIVAGGAGGQETQY
TRBJ2-7	TRBV7-3	ASSAGQGMSEQY
TRBJ2-3	TRBV28	ASRLAEGTDTQY
TRBJ2-2	TRBV19	ASTLQGFTGELF
TRBJ1-1	TRBV19	ASSSYRGRENTEAF
TRBJ2-1	TRBV18	ASSPFGGGVNNEQF
TRBJ2-5	TRBV6-5	ASKIRIDETQY
TRBJ2-7	TRBV13	ASSNGQGPYEQY
TRBJ1-2	TRBV27	ASTPGTGYGYT
TRBJ2-1	TRBV9	ASSVGGGGNRRYNEQF
TRBJ2-2	TRBV7-7	ASSPGVAGSTGELF
TRBJ2-2	TRBV7-8	ASSASLAGNTGELF
TRBJ1-2	TRBV7-9	ASSRGTGTWAGYT
TRBJ2-1	TRBV5-1	ASSPTLAGGYNEQF
TRBJ1-2	TRBV12-3/TRBV12-4	ASSLSVGYT
TRBJ2-1	TRBV3-1/TRBV3-2	ASWDRAGNEQF
TRBJ1-2	TRBV3-1/TRBV3-2	ASSQASTGDGYT
TRBJ1-1	TRBV24-1	ATSDQGSGEAF
TRBJ1-5	TRBV28	ASSFPRVSNQPQH
TRBJ1-2	TRBV24-1	ATSDAGGQVMGYT
TRBJ1-1	TRBV5-8	ASSPEVRVAAF
TRBJ2-3	TRBV2	ASSEEAGGPDTQY
TRBJ2-5	TRBV2	ASSADLGTETQY
TRBJ2-2	TRBV3-1/TRBV3-2	ASSQVTAVGELF
TRBJ2-2	TRBV2	ASSSGLAGGGTGELF
TRBJ2-1	TRBV5-5	ASSSTSGKVGEQF